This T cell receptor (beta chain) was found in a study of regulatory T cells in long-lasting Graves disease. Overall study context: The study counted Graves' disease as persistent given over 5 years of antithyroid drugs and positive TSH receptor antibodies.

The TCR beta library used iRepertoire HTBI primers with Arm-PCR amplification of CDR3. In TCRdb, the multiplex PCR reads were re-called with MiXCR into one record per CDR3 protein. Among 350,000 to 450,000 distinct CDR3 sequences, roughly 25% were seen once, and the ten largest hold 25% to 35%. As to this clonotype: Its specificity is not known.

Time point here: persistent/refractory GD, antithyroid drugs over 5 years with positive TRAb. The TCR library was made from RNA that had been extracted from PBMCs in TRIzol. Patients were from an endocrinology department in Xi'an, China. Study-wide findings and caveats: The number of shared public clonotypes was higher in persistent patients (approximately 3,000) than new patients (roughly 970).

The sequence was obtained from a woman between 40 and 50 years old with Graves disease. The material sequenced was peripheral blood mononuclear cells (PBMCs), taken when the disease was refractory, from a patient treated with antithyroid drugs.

DNA of the CDR3: TGTGCCACCCAAGACAGGGTAAGCAATCAGCCCCAGCATTTT. Translating gives CATQDRVSNQPQHF. The gene calls are TRBV10-3 and TRBJ1-5, with TRBD1 matching over 7 bases. Germline V gives CDR1 ENHRY, CDR2 SYGVKD. V lost 10 bases to trimming and J lost 1 base; unmatched junction nucleotides: 7. The CDR3 covers 14 residues.